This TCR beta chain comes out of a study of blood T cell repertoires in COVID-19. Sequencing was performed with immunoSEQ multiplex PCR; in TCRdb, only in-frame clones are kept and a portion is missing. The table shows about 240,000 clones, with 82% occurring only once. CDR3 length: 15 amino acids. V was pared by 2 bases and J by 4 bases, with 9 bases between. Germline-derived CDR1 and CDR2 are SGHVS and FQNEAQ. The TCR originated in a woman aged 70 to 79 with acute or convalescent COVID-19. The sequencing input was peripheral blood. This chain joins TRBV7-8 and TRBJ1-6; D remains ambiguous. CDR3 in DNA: TGTGCCAGCAGCTTATGGGCTGATTATAATTCACCCCTCCACTTT. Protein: CASSLWADYNSPLHF. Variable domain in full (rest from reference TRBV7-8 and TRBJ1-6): GAGVSQSPRYKVAKRGQDVALRCDPISGHVSLFWYQQALGQGPEFLTYFQNEAQLDKSGLPSDRFFAERPEGSVSTLKIQRTQQEDSAVYLCASSLWADYNSPLHFGNGTRLTVT.